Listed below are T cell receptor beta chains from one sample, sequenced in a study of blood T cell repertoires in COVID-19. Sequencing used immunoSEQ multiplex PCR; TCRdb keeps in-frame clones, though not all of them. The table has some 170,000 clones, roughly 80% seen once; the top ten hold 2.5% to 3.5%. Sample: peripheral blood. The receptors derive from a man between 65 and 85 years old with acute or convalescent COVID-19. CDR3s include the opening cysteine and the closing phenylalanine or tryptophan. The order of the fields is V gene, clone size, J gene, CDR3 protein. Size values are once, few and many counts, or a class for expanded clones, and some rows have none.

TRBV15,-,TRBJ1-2,CATSRGEDGYTF
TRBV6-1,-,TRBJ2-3,CASSENGLDTQYF
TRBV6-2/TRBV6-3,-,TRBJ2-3,CASSRRTGITDTQYF
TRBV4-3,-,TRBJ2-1,CASSPASEYYNEQFF
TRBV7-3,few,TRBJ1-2,CASSLSGAEGYTF
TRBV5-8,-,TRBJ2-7,CASSLGQPSSYEQYF
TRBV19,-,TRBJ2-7,CASSIETGGPTGAYEQYF
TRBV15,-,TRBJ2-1,CATRASDRGSYNEQFF
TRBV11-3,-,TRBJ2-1,CASSLTSGRSNEQFF
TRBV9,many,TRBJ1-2,CASSPENYGYTF
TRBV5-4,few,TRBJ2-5,CASSSTSAKETQYF
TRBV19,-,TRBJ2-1,CASSRPLAGALNEQFF
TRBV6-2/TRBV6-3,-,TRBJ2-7,CASSQDGSYEQYF
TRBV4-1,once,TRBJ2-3,CASSQMLAEDTQYF
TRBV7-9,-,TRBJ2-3,CASSPTTSGYTDTQYF
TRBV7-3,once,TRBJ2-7,CASSLSAGIYEQYF
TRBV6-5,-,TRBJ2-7,CASSFTTGGSYEQYF
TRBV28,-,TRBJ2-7,CASSASPGQGDSYEQYF
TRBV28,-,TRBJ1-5,CASSLPDSSNQPQHF
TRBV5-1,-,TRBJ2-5,CASRWGTGAAETQYF
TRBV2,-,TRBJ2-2,CASSQGPAGELFF
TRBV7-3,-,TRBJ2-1,CASSSAGGGEQFF
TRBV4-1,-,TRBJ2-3,CASSQRGGAPDTQYF
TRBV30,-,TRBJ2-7,CAWSVADRVLLEQYF
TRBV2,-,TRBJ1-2,CASSGQGRSYGYTF
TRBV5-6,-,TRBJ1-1,CASSLAGIWVNTEAFF
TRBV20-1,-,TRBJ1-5,CSASDYSNQPQHF
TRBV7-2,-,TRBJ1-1,CASSFRESRSEAFF
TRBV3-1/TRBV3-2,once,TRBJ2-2,CASSYQAGELFF